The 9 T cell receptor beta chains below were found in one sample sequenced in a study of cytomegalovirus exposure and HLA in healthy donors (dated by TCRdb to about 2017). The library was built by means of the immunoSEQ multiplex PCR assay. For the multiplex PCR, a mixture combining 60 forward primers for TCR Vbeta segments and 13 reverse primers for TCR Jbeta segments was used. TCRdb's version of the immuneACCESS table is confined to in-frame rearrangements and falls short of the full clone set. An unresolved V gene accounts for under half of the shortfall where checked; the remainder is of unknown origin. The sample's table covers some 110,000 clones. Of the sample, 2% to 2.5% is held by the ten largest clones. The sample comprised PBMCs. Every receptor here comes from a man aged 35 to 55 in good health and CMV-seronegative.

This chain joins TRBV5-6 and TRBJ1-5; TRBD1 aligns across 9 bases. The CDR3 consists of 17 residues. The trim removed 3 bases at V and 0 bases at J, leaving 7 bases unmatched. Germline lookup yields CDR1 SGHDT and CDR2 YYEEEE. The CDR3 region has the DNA TGTGCCAGCAGCTCCAGGACAGGGGTGAGTAGCAATCAGCCCCAGCATTTT. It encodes CASSSRTGVSSNQPQHF.

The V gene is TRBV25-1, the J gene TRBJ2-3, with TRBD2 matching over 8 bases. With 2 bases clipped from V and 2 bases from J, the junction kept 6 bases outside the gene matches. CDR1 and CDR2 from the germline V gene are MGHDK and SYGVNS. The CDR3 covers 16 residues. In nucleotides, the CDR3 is TGTGCCAGCAGTGAAAGCCCTAGCGGGTACACAGATACGCAGTATTTT. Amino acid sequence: CASSESPSGYTDTQYF.

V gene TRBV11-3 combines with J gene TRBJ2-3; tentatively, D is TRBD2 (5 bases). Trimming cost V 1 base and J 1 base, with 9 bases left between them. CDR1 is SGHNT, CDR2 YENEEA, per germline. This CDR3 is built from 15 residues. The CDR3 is CASSLGGLRTDTQYF. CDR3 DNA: TGTGCCAGCAGCTTAGGAGGGCTTCGCACAGATACGCAGTATTTT.

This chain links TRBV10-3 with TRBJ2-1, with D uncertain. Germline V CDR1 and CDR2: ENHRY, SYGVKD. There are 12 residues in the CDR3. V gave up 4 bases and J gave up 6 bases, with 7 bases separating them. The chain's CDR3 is CAISVSGNEQFF. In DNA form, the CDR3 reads TGTGCCATCAGTGTCAGTGGCAATGAGCAGTTCTTC.

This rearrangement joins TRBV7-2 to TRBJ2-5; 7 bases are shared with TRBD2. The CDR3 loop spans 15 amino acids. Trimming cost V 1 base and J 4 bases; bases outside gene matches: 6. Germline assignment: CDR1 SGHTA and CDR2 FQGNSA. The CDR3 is CASSLGGGSRETQYF. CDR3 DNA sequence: TGTGCCAGCAGCTTAGGAGGCGGGAGTAGAGAGACCCAGTACTTC.

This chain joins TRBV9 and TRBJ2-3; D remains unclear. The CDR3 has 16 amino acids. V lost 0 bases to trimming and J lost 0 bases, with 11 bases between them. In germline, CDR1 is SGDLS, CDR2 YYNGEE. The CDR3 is CASSVASSESTDTQYF. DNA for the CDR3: TGTGCCAGCAGCGTAGCTTCGTCGGAGAGCACAGATACGCAGTATTTT.

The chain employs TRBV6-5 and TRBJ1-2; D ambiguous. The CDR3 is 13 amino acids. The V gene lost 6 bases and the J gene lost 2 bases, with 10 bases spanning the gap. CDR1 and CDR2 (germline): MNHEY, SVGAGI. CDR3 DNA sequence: TGTGCCAGCAGCCCCACGACAAACTATGGCTACACCTTC. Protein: CASSPTTNYGYTF.

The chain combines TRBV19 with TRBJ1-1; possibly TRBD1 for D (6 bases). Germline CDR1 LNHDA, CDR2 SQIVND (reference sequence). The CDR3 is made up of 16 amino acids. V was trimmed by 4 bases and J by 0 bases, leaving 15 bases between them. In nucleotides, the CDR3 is TGTGCCAGTAGTACTGGACAGCCTTTGATGAACACTGAAGCTTTCTTT. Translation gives CASSTGQPLMNTEAFF.

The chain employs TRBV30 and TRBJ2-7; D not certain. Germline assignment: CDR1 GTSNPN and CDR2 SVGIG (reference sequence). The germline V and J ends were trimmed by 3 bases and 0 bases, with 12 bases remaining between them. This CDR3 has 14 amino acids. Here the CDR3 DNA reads TGTGCCTGGAGGCGCGAGTTCCCCTCCTACGAGCAGTACTTC. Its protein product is CAWRREFPSYEQYF. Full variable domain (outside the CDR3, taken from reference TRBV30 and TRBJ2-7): SQTIHQWPATLVQPVGSPLSLECTVEGTSNPNLYWYRQAAGRGLQLLFYSVGIGQISSEVPQNLSASRPQDRQFILSSKKLLLSDSGFYLCAWRREFPSYEQYFGPGTRLTVT.